These 7 T cell receptor beta chains share one sample of origin, sequenced in a study of blood T cell repertoires in COVID-19 (dated by TCRdb to the early 2020s). Library method: the immunoSEQ multiplex PCR assay. TCRdb carries this immuneACCESS record with in-frame sequences only. Its versions omit some clonotypes, under half of them owing to an unresolved V gene in the studies checked, with the rest unexplained. This sample lists over 250,000 clones; roughly 85% were detected once. The ten largest clones capture about an eighth of the sample. Sequencing input: peripheral blood. The receptors derive from a human donor in a cohort sampled during active COVID-19.

The chain recombines TRBV3-1 (or the pseudogene TRBV3-2) with TRBJ2-5, with D perhaps matching TRBD1 (5 bases). Germline-derived CDR1 and CDR2 are LGHDT and YNNKEL (reference sequence). V dropped 0 bases and J dropped 5 bases, with 7 bases sitting between them. The CDR3 runs to 13 residues. CDR3 protein: CASSQDRAETQYF. CDR3 nucleotide sequence: TGTGCCAGCAGCCAAGACAGGGCGGAGACCCAGTACTTC.

This clone was found a few times. The chain uses TRBV18 and TRBJ2-7, with TRBD1 matching over 7 bases. V trimming: 3 bases; J trimming: 6 bases; junction bases outside the gene matches: 8. The germline V gene has CDR1 KGHSH and CDR2 LQKENI. This CDR3 is built from 14 residues. CDR3 amino acids: CASSPRQGSLEQYF. The CDR3 coding sequence is TGTGCCAGCTCACCCCGACAGGGTTCGCTCGAGCAGTACTTC.

The chain is built from TRBV3-1 (or the pseudogene TRBV3-2) and TRBJ2-5, with 9 bases fitting TRBD2. The length of the CDR3 is 16 residues. From germline, CDR1 is LGHDT and CDR2 YNNKEL (reference sequence). Losses at the gene ends were 6 bases for V and 1 base for J; bases not matched to a gene: 9. As DNA, the CDR3 is TGTGCCAGCAGTTCTATAGCGGGAGCTCCCCAAGAGACCCAGTACTTC. This codes for CASSSIAGAPQETQYF.

This clone has just a few counts. The chain carries TRBV2 and TRBJ2-7, with 9 bases matching TRBD2. CDR1 is SNHLY, CDR2 FYNNEI, per germline. Germline trimming cut 7 bases from V and 7 bases from J; bases unmatched to any gene: 14. The CDR3 has 15 residues. The CDR3 reads CASKSQEGLAWEQYF. CDR3 DNA sequence: TGTGCCAGCAAAAGTCAAGAGGGACTAGCCTGGGAGCAGTACTTC.

V is TRBV7-8 and J is TRBJ1-3, with D possibly matching TRBD1 (6 bases). Germline CDR1 is SGHVS and CDR2 is FQNEAQ. Trimming removed 4 bases at V and 0 bases at J, with 19 bases between. CDR3 length: 18 amino acids. The DNA of the CDR3 is TGTGCCAGCAGCTCGCTGGGGGGGCCAGCGGCCTCTGGAAACACCATATATTTT. Protein sequence: CASSSLGGPAASGNTIYF.

The chain joins TRBV5-1 to TRBJ2-5, with unresolved D. This CDR3 spans 15 amino acids. Germline V lookup: CDR1 SGHRS, CDR2 YFSETQ. V was pared by 1 base and J by 3 bases, with 13 bases between. CDR3 nucleotides: TGCGCCAGCAGCTTGTCCCCTGGGCGCGAAGAGACCCAGTACTTC. Translating it yields CASSLSPGREETQYF.

The chain has TRBV11-2 and TRBJ2-3; D may be TRBD1 (6 bases). The V end lost 5 bases, the J end lost 7 bases, and 10 bases lay between the germline ends. From germline, CDR1 is SGHAT and CDR2 FQNNGV. This CDR3 comprises 12 residues. The CDR3 DNA is TGTGCCAGCAGCGCGCAGGGGCATACGCAGTATTTT. Translating it yields CASSAQGHTQYF.